The present entry profiles one TCR beta chain with its context. These data are taken from a study of cytotoxic CD8 clonotypes in ibrutinib-treated CLL. At the level of the study: Among the patients, over 9 presented as relapsed/refractory and 15 as treatment-naive; 17 to 18 showed unmutated IGHV. Response was recorded as partial in some 25 patients and complete in 2; at median approximately 65 months, approximately 15 remained remitted and about 12 had progressed.

This CDR3 is 14 amino acids long. J gave up 4 bases and V 5 bases, and 6 bases lay outside the gene matches. The germline gives CDR1 MDHEN, CDR2 SYDVKM. The table came from immunoSEQ multiplex PCR; TCRdb's copy has only in-frame clones and leaves some out. The sample carries approximately 280,000 clones, less than 85% recorded once. The chain recombines TRBV28 with TRBJ2-7, with 9 bases fitting TRBD1. The receptor comes from a human donor with chronic lymphocytic leukemia. The specimen was PBMCs, collected at disease progression, from a patient treated with ibrutinib. CDR3 region: CASSTGQGSYEQYF. The CDR3 DNA is TGTGCCAGCAGTACCGGACAGGGGTCGTACGAGCAGTACTTC.